Listed below are T cell receptor beta chains from one sample, sequenced in a study of blood T cell repertoires in COVID-19. Measured with immunoSEQ multiplex PCR; TCRdb has only the in-frame clones, and not every one. Altogether fewer than 350,000 clones are present, 75% to 85% being singletons, with the ten largest covering roughly 7%. The specimen was peripheral blood. All receptors come from a human donor in a cohort sampled during active COVID-19. The CDR3 runs from the conserved cysteine through the conserved F or W. Each record gives: D gene, J gene, clone size, V gene, CDR3 DNA, CDR3 protein. D genes are given only for firm matches. Some rows have no size entry. The others give once, few or many, or a class for an expanded clone.

D gene: TRBD1; J gene: TRBJ1-2; clone size: NA; V gene: TRBV27; CDR3 DNA: TGTGCCAGCAGTCTAACGACAGGGAGCAACTATGGCTACACCTTC; CDR3 protein: CASSLTTGSNYGYTF
D gene: TRBD2; J gene: TRBJ2-5; clone size: NA; V gene: TRBV3-1/TRBV3-2; CDR3 DNA: TGTGCCAGCAGCCTACTAGCGGGGGACCCTCGGGCTAAGACCCAGTACTTC; CDR3 protein: CASSLLAGDPRAKTQYF
D gene: NA; J gene: TRBJ1-2; clone size: NA; V gene: TRBV2; CDR3 DNA: TGTGCCAGCAGTGAAAGAACACTTGGGAGTGGCTACACCTTC; CDR3 protein: CASSERTLGSGYTF
D gene: TRBD1; J gene: TRBJ2-7; clone size: NA; V gene: TRBV24-1; CDR3 DNA: TGTGCCACCAGTGATCCCGGGACAGACCTCTACGAGCAGTACTTC; CDR3 protein: CATSDPGTDLYEQYF
D gene: NA; J gene: TRBJ1-1; clone size: NA; V gene: TRBV4-2; CDR3 DNA: TGTGCCAGCAGCCAAGGGGGGCAGGCGGACACTGAAGCTTTCTTT; CDR3 protein: CASSQGGQADTEAFF
D gene: TRBD2; J gene: TRBJ2-2; clone size: few; V gene: TRBV14; CDR3 DNA: TGTGCCAGCAGCCAAGATATCCTAGCGGGGGCGTGGACCGGGGAGCTGTTTTTT; CDR3 protein: CASSQDILAGAWTGELFF
D gene: TRBD2; J gene: TRBJ2-1; clone size: once; V gene: TRBV19; CDR3 DNA: TGTGCCAGTAGTATGTCTAGCGGGGGGCTCTCCCTCGCGGACAATGAGCAGTTCTTC; CDR3 protein: CASSMSSGGLSLADNEQFF
D gene: TRBD1; J gene: TRBJ2-2; clone size: NA; V gene: TRBV30; CDR3 DNA: TGTGCCTGGAGCACCGGACAGGGGGCTATCGGGGAGCTGTTTTTT; CDR3 protein: CAWSTGQGAIGELFF
D gene: NA; J gene: TRBJ1-4; clone size: once; V gene: TRBV7-9; CDR3 DNA: TGTGCCAGCAGCTCTAACTTCAGGGTTCTGTTTTTT; CDR3 protein: CASSSNFRVLFF
D gene: NA; J gene: TRBJ2-7; clone size: once; V gene: TRBV6-5; CDR3 DNA: TGTGCCATACAGTCCAGGGTGGATTACGAGCAGTACTTC; CDR3 protein: CAIQSRVDYEQYF
D gene: NA; J gene: TRBJ1-3; clone size: NA; V gene: TRBV7-3; CDR3 DNA: TGTGCCAACCGACTTGCTGGAAACACCATATATTTT; CDR3 protein: CANRLAGNTIYF
D gene: NA; J gene: TRBJ2-2; clone size: NA; V gene: TRBV24-1; CDR3 DNA: TGTGCCACGGACTACAGGGGGGAGCTGTTTTTT; CDR3 protein: CATDYRGELFF
D gene: NA; J gene: TRBJ2-6; clone size: NA; V gene: TRBV19; CDR3 DNA: TGTGCCAGTAGTATAGGGCGAGGGGGGGACCTTGTATCTGGGGCCAACGTCCTGACTTTC; CDR3 protein: CASSIGRGGDLVSGANVLTF
D gene: TRBD1; J gene: TRBJ2-1; clone size: NA; V gene: TRBV19; CDR3 DNA: TGTGCCAGTAAGGGGGCACAGGGGGCGGAGTACAATGAGCAGTTCTTC; CDR3 protein: CASKGAQGAEYNEQFF
D gene: TRBD1; J gene: TRBJ1-2; clone size: NA; V gene: TRBV19; CDR3 DNA: TGTGCCAGTAGATCTACAGGGGGAGTTGGTTATGGCTACACCTTC; CDR3 protein: CASRSTGGVGYGYTF
D gene: NA; J gene: TRBJ2-3; clone size: NA; V gene: TRBV19; CDR3 DNA: TGTGCCAGTAGTAGGCCCGCTGGGGGGACAGATACGCAGTATTTT; CDR3 protein: CASSRPAGGTDTQYF
D gene: TRBD2; J gene: TRBJ2-3; clone size: NA; V gene: TRBV7-6; CDR3 DNA: TGTGCCAGCAGTCTTGTGGGGCTAGCGGAAATCGGGACAGATACGCAGTATTTT; CDR3 protein: CASSLVGLAEIGTDTQYF
D gene: TRBD1; J gene: TRBJ2-7; clone size: NA; V gene: TRBV24-1; CDR3 DNA: TGTGCCACCAGTGAGACCCCGGGACAGGGGGTCCACGAGCAGTACTTC; CDR3 protein: CATSETPGQGVHEQYF
D gene: NA; J gene: TRBJ1-2; clone size: NA; V gene: TRBV6-5; CDR3 DNA: TGTGCCAGCAGTAGACAAACCAGTGGCTACACCTTC; CDR3 protein: CASSRQTSGYTF
D gene: TRBD1; J gene: TRBJ2-1; clone size: once; V gene: TRBV6-1; CDR3 DNA: TGTGCCAGCAGTGAGTCACAGGGGGCTCCGATATACAATGAGCAGTTCTTC; CDR3 protein: CASSESQGAPIYNEQFF
D gene: NA; J gene: TRBJ2-3; clone size: NA; V gene: TRBV12-3/TRBV12-4; CDR3 DNA: TGTGCCAGCAGTTTTGGAGTTACGCAGTATTTT; CDR3 protein: CASSFGVTQYF
D gene: TRBD2; J gene: TRBJ2-2; clone size: NA; V gene: TRBV7-8; CDR3 DNA: TGTGCCAGCAGCTTACCCCCTGGACTAGCCGGCGGGGAGCTGTTTTTT; CDR3 protein: CASSLPPGLAGGELFF
D gene: NA; J gene: TRBJ2-7; clone size: NA; V gene: TRBV6-6; CDR3 DNA: TGTGCCAGCAGCCGACCGGGAACGGGCGAGCAGTACTTC; CDR3 protein: CASSRPGTGEQYF
D gene: TRBD2; J gene: TRBJ2-3; clone size: NA; V gene: TRBV5-1; CDR3 DNA: TGCGCCACCAGTACTCTAGCGGGGGGAGGGGATACGCAGTATTTT; CDR3 protein: CATSTLAGGGDTQYF
D gene: TRBD1; J gene: TRBJ2-7; clone size: NA; V gene: TRBV3-1/TRBV3-2; CDR3 DNA: TGTGCCAGCAGCCAAGTGGGGCCAGGGGGCGAGCAGTACTTC; CDR3 protein: CASSQVGPGGEQYF
D gene: NA; J gene: TRBJ2-2; clone size: once; V gene: TRBV7-9; CDR3 DNA: TGTGCCAGCAGCTTCGAGGCCCGCACCGGGGAGCTGTTTTTT; CDR3 protein: CASSFEARTGELFF
D gene: TRBD1; J gene: TRBJ2-3; clone size: NA; V gene: TRBV24-1; CDR3 DNA: TGTGCCACCAGTGACCAAAGGACAGGAAGGGGGGATACGCAGTATTTT; CDR3 protein: CATSDQRTGRGDTQYF